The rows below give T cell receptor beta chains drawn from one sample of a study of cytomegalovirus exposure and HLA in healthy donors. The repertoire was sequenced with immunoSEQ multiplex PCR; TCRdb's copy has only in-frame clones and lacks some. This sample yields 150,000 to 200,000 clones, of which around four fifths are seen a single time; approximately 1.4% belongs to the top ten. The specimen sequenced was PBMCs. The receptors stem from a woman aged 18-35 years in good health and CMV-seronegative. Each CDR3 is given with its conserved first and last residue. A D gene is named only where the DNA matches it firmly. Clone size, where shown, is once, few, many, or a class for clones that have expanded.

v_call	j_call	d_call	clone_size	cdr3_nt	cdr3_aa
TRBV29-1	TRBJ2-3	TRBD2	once	TGCAGCTGGACCCTAGCGGGGACCACAGATACGCAGTATTTT	CSWTLAGTTDTQYF
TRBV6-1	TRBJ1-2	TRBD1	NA	TGTGCCAGCAGTGAGATGGGGGACAGCTATGGCTACACCTTC	CASSEMGDSYGYTF
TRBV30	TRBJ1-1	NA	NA	TGTGCCTGGAGTCCCCAGGGCACTGAAGCTTTCTTT	CAWSPQGTEAFF
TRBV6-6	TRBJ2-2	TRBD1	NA	TGTGCCAGCAGTTACGGGACAGGGGCCACCGGGGAGCTGTTTTTT	CASSYGTGATGELFF
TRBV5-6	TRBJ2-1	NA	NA	TGTGCCAGCAGCTTGGCCAAACAGGGTTTCCTCTCCAATGAGCAGTTCTTC	CASSLAKQGFLSNEQFF
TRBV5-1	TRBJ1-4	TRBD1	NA	TGCGCCAGCAGCAGGGACAGACATAATGAAAAACTGTTTTTT	CASSRDRHNEKLFF
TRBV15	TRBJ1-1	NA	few	TGTGCCACCAGCAGAGTGTCTTTAATGAACACTGAAGCTTTCTTT	CATSRVSLMNTEAFF
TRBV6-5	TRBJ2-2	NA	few	TGTGCCAGCACTCACACCGGGGAGCTGTTTTTT	CASTHTGELFF
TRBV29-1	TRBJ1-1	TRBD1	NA	TGCAGCGCCCGGACAGGGAACACTGAAGCTTTCTTT	CSARTGNTEAFF
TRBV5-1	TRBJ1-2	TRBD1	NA	TGCGCCAGCAGCTTGGGTGACAGGGGGTATGGCTACACCTTC	CASSLGDRGYGYTF
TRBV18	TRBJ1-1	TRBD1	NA	TGTGCCAGCTCACGGGACAGAGTGAACACTGAAGCTTTCTTT	CASSRDRVNTEAFF
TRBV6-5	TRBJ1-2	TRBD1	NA	TGTGCCAGCAGTTACCTGGACAGGGGGGGATATGGCTACACCTTC	CASSYLDRGGYGYTF
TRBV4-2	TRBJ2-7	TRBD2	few	TGTGCCAGCAGCCAAGATGGGACTAGCGGGGGATCCGAGCAGTACTTC	CASSQDGTSGGSEQYF
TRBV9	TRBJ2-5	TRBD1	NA	TGTGCCAGCAGCGCAAATATACCGGGACAGGGGTTTGGGACCCAGTACTTC	CASSANIPGQGFGTQYF
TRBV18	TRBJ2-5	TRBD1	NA	TGTGCCAGCTCACTCCCCACAGGGGGCCGGGAGACCCAGTACTTC	CASSLPTGGRETQYF
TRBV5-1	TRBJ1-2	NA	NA	TGCGCCAGCAGCTTTTCGCCCGAGGGGGGGGACTATGGCTACACCTTC	CASSFSPEGGDYGYTF
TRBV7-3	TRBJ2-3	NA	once	TGTGCCAGCAGCTCCGCATCTAGCTATGGTGCACTGGCTACGCAGTATTTT	CASSSASSYGALATQYF
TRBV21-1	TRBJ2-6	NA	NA	TGTGCCAGCACCACCGACAGGGGCTCTGGGGCCAACGGCCTGACTTTC	CASTTDRGSGANGLTF
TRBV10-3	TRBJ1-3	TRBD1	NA	TGTGCCAGCACAGGGGTGGATGGAAACACCATATATTTT	CASTGVDGNTIYF
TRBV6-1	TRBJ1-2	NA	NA	TGTGCCAGCAGTGAACCAGGGAACCCCGCCCTATATGGCTACACCTTC	CASSEPGNPALYGYTF
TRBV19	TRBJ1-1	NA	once	TGTGCCAGTAGTACACAGATAAACACTGAAGCTTTCTTT	CASSTQINTEAFF
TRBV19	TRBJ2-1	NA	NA	TGTGCCAGTAGTATCACGGGGGACTCCTACAATGAGCAGTTCTTC	CASSITGDSYNEQFF
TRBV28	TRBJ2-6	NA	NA	TGTGCCAGCAGTTTGGTGGGGGCCCTATCTGGGGCCAACGTCCTGACTTTC	CASSLVGALSGANVLTF
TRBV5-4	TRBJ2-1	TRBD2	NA	TGTGCCAGCAGCGGGACTAGCGCCGCCTCCTACAATGAGCAGTTCTTC	CASSGTSAASYNEQFF
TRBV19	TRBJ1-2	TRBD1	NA	TGTGCCAGTAGACCCGGGACAGATCCTGGCTACACCTTC	CASRPGTDPGYTF
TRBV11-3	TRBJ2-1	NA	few	TGTGCCAGCAGCCGGGGAGACTCCTACAATGAGCAGTTCTTC	CASSRGDSYNEQFF
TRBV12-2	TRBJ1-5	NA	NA	TGTGCAAGTCGCTCTCCGCGAGACCCCCCCGGCGGGGCCCACCATAGCAATCAGCCCCAGCATTTT	CASRSPRDPPGGAHHSNQPQHF
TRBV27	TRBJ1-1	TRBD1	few	TGTGCCAGCAGTTTATCCCCCAAGGGGGCGCGGAGCACTGAAGCTTTCTTT	CASSLSPKGARSTEAFF
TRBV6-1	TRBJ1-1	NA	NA	TGTGCCACCCACAGGCAGATGAACACTGAAGCTTTCTTT	CATHRQMNTEAFF
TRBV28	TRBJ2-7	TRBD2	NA	TGTGCCAGCGCCGGGGGGGCCAGGTACGAGCAGTACTTC	CASAGGARYEQYF
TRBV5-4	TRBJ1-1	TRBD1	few	TGTGCCAGCAGCTTGGGAGGGGGCGCTGAAGCTTTCTTT	CASSLGGGAEAFF
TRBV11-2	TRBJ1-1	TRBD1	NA	TGTGCCAGCAGCCCGATTCAGGGGGCGAGCCGCTTGAACACTGAAGCTTTCTTT	CASSPIQGASRLNTEAFF
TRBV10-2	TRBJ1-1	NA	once	TGCGCCAGCAATATACAGGGAAGTACTGAAGCTTTCTTT	CASNIQGSTEAFF
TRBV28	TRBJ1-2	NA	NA	TGTGCCAGCAGTCCAGGGTATGGCTACACCTTC	CASSPGYGYTF
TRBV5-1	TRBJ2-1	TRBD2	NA	TGCGCCAGCAGCGTTAGCGGGGGAATCAATGAGCAGTTCTTC	CASSVSGGINEQFF
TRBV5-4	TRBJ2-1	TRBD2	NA	TGTGCCAGCAGCCCCCCGACTAGCGGGGGTCACAATGAGCAGTTCTTC	CASSPPTSGGHNEQFF
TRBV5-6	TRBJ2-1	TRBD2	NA	TGTGCCAGCAGCTTATTGACTAGCGGACCCTACAATGAGCAGTTCTTC	CASSLLTSGPYNEQFF
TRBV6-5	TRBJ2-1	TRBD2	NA	TGTGCCAGCAGTTGGGAACTAGCGCCCGACAATGAGCAGTTCTTC	CASSWELAPDNEQFF
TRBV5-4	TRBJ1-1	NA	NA	TGTGCCAGCAGCTTGGTCAAGGGGGTCAACACTGAAGCTTTCTTT	CASSLVKGVNTEAFF
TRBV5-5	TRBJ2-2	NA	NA	TGTGCCAGCAGCTTGGGTAGGGAGCTGTTTTTT	CASSLGRELFF
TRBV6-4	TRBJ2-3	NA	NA	TGTGCCAGCAGTGACTCTTCCGGGTCTAGCACAGATACGCAGTATTTT	CASSDSSGSSTDTQYF
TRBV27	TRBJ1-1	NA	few	TGTGCCAGCAGTTTGACGACAGCCCTCTTACCTGAAGCTTTCTTT	CASSLTTALLPEAFF
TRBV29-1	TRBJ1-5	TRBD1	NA	TGCAGCGTAGCGACAGGGAGGCATCAGCCCCAGCATTTT	CSVATGRHQPQHF
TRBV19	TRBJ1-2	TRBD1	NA	TGTGCCAGTAGTAGCTCGACGACAGGGAGGCGTAACTATGGCTACACCTTC	CASSSSTTGRRNYGYTF
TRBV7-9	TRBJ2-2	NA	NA	TGTGCCAGCAGCTTAGGGGACACCTCGAACACCGGGGAGCTGTTTTTT	CASSLGDTSNTGELFF
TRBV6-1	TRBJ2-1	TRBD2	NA	TGTGCCAGCAGAATTAGCGGGGGGGCGATGGTTGAGCAGTTCTTC	CASRISGGAMVEQFF
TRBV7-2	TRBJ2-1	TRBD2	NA	TGTGCCAGCAGCCGGACTAGCGGGGGGTACAATGAGCAGTTCTTC	CASSRTSGGYNEQFF
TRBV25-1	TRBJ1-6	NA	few	TGTGCCAGCAGTGAAGTCTCAGGCCATCCCCTCCACTTT	CASSEVSGHPLHF
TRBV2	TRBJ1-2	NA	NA	TGTGCCAGCAGTGAAGCGGCAGGAAACTATGGCTACACCTTC	CASSEAAGNYGYTF
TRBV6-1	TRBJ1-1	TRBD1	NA	TGTGCCAGCCTTTACGAGACAGGGGCCGACACTGAAGCTTTCTTT	CASLYETGADTEAFF
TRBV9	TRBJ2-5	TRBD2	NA	TGTGCCAGCAGCCGAGTGACTAGCGGGAAAGAGACCCAGTACTTC	CASSRVTSGKETQYF
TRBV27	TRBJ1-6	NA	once	TGTGCCAGCAGTTTATGGCCAGACTTGAGCAATTCACCCCTCCACTTT	CASSLWPDLSNSPLHF
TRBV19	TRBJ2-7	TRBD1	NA	TGTGCCAGTAGTACCGGGGACAGGGGCTACGAGCAGTACTTC	CASSTGDRGYEQYF
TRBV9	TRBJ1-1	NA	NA	TGTGCCAGCAGCCAGACAGTTAACACTGAAGCTTTCTTT	CASSQTVNTEAFF
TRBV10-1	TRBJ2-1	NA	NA	TGCGCCAGCAGTGATCGGGGCCTAGGGAGGCATGAGCAGTTCTTC	CASSDRGLGRHEQFF
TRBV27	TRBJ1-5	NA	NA	TGTGCCAGCAGTTTAATTATAAATCAGCCCCAGCATTTT	CASSLIINQPQHF